This T cell receptor (beta chain) was sequenced during a study of blood T cell repertoires in COVID-19. Assay: immunoSEQ multiplex PCR; the TCRdb copy retains only in-frame clones and omits some. Altogether approximately 230,000 clones are present, about 90% being singletons, with the ten largest covering 3% to 3.5%. The CDR3 totals 17 residues. V shed 4 bases, J shed 0 bases, and the junction held 9 bases outside the gene matches. The germline gives CDR1 LNHDA, CDR2 SQIVND (reference sequence). The chain has TRBV19 and TRBJ2-7, with 10 bases fitting TRBD2. This clonotype originated in a man aged 18-30 years with active or convalescent COVID-19. Source material: peripheral blood. The CDR3 region is CASSRTSGLAVSYEQYF. The CDR3 nucleotides are TGTGCCAGTAGTAGGACATCTGGACTAGCGGTCTCCTACGAGCAGTACTTC.